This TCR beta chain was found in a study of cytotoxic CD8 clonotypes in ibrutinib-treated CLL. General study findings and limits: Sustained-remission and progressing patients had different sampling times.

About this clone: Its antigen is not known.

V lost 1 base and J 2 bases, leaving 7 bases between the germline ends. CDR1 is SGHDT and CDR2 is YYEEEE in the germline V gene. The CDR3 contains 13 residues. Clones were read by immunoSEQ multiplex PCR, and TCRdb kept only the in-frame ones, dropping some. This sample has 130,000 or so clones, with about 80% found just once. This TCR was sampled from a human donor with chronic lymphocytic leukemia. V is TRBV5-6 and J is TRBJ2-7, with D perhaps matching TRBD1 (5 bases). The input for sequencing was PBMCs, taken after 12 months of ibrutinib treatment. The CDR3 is CASSLTGTYEQYF. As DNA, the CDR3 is TGTGCCAGCAGCTTGACAGGAACCTACGAGCAGTACTTC.